This T cell receptor beta chain was identified in a study of blood T cell repertoires in COVID-19. The wider study: PBMCs, B-cell-depleted T cells, or T cells were the source of the cDNA or gDNA that made up the material.

In the original processing: Estimation of nucleated cell counts was performed using reference gene primer amplification. The table came from immunoSEQ multiplex PCR; TCRdb's copy has only in-frame clones and leaves some out. The V and J calls and clone size are taken from that table; D and trimming were inferred from the DNA. The table shows about 480,000 clones, with approximately 90% occurring only once. Individuals drawn from approximately 26 US areas were roughly 18 to 95 years old. Recovered status applied to Cohort 3 donors who had two consecutive negative PCRs. It also applied to those with clearance or with symptom resolution. Germline V gene sequence: CDR1 KGHDR, CDR2 SFDVKD. V lost 2 bases and J lost 4, with 8 bases in between. The CDR3 extends over 14 amino acids.

The gene calls are TRBV24-1 and TRBJ2-1; D is possibly TRBD1 (6 bases). This receptor was taken from a woman between 40 and 50 years old who had recovered from COVID-19. The source material was PBMCs or T cells enriched from blood (not recorded which). As DNA, the CDR3 is TGTGCCACCAGTGATTCTACAGGGTACAATGAGCAGTTCTTC. Translation gives CATSDSTGYNEQFF.